The 13 T cell receptor beta chains listed next were all sequenced from one sample in a study of Graves' ophthalmopathy and Graves' hyperthyroidism. Amplified material comprised TCR beta CDR3 regions derived from RNA transcripts. Following a first-round RT-PCR that used HTBI primers, a second-round multiplex PCR was carried out. TCRdb fed the multiplex PCR reads into MiXCR, producing one record per CDR3 protein. The sample has about 500,000 distinct CDR3 sequences; under 45% are singletons. The sequenced sample was peripheral blood or thyroid tissue (not recorded which). The receptors come from an adult man with Graves' hyperthyroidism.

The chain's CDR3 is CASSLDRGATEAFF. The CDR3 coding sequence is TGTGCCAGCAGCTTGGATCGGGGGGCCACTGAAGCTTTCTTT. The chain is built from TRBV5-4 and TRBJ1-1; possibly TRBD1 for D (6 bases). Per germline, CDR1 SGHNT and CDR2 YYREEE (reference sequence). The CDR3 is made up of 14 amino acids. V dropped 0 bases and J dropped 4 bases, with 10 bases sitting between them.

Details on this clonotype: A much more abundant neighbour one base away suggests this may be a read error. The chain carries TRBV7-2 and TRBJ1-5, with D possibly TRBD1 on 5 matching bases. The tail of the sequence fits TRBJ2-3 better, so the J call may be wrong. CDR3 length: 13 amino acids. Germline V lookup: CDR1 SGHTA, CDR2 FQGNSA. CDR3 in amino acids: CASSLSMGQPQYF. The CDR3 nucleotides are TGTGCCAGCAGTTTGTCGATGGGGCAGCCCCAGTATTTT.

This clonotype appeared a few times. This chain joins TRBV27 and TRBJ2-7, with TRBD1 as a possible D gene (6 bases). This CDR3 is built from 15 residues. V was trimmed by 5 bases and J by 0 bases, leaving 14 bases between them. Germline V gives CDR1 MNHEY, CDR2 SMNVEV (reference sequence). CDR3 in amino acids: CASSPGDQSSYEQYF. The CDR3 nucleotides read TGTGCCAGCAGTCCAGGGGACCAGAGCTCCTACGAGCAGTACTTC.

This chain joins TRBV4-1 and TRBJ2-7, with D perhaps matching TRBD2 (6 bases). The CDR3 has 14 amino acids. Germline CDR1 is MGHRA and CDR2 is YSYEKL. V was pared by 4 bases and J by 4 bases, with 14 bases between. The CDR3 protein is CASSPAPGSYEQYF. CDR3 coding DNA: TGCGCCAGCAGCCCGGCTCCCGGGAGTTACGAGCAGTACTTC.

This clonotype has ten or more counts. The chain is built from TRBV2 and TRBJ2-5; D not resolved. Germline CDR1 SNHLY, CDR2 FYNNEI. The CDR3 runs to 13 residues. Trimming pared 4 bases from V and 5 bases from J, leaving 11 bases between. In nucleotides, the CDR3 is TGTGCCAGCAGTGCGCAGCCTCAGGAGACCCAGTACTTC. Translating it yields CASSAQPQETQYF.

The chain employs TRBV2 and TRBJ2-3; D uncertain. Germline CDR1 is SNHLY and CDR2 is FYNNEI. Trimming cost V 0 bases and J 4 bases, with 8 bases left between them. The CDR3 sequence is 14 residues long. Written as DNA, the CDR3 is TGTGCCAGCAGTGAAGCGGTCAAGCCAGATACGCAGTATTTT. Protein product: CASSEAVKPDTQYF.

V and J are TRBV7-9 and TRBJ1-5; D gene ambiguous. Germline assignment: CDR1 SEHNR and CDR2 FQNEAQ (reference sequence). This CDR3 comprises 15 residues. V was cut by 1 base and J by 3 bases, with 10 bases left in between. The CDR3 nucleotides are TGTGCCAGCAGCTTAGGGTCATCCGCCAATCAGCCCCAGCATTTT. This encodes CASSLGSSANQPQHF.

Remarks on this clonotype: A read error is possible here, since a much larger clone lies one base away. The chain is built from TRBV6-5 and TRBJ2-7; TRBD1 or TRBD2 may be the D gene (5 bases each). Germline V gives CDR1 MNHEY, CDR2 SVGAGI. The V and J ends lost 2 bases and 5 bases respectively, with 16 bases between them. CDR3 size: 15 residues. CDR3 in DNA: TGTGCCAGCAGTTACAGGGGCAGAGGGAACCACGAGCAGTACTTC. Its protein is CASSYRGRGNHEQYF.

This clonotype was recorded a few times. The V and J genes are TRBV9 and TRBJ1-1; 7 bases match TRBD1. V was pared by 0 bases and J by 8 bases, with 10 bases of the junction left unmatched. This CDR3 contains 15 residues. Germline CDR1 reads SGDLS; CDR2 reads YYNGEE. As DNA, the CDR3 is TGTGCCAGCAGCGTAGGAGCTTTGACAGGGAGAGAAGCTTTCTTT. This encodes CASSVGALTGREAFF.

Worth noting for this clonotype: It may be a read error: a sequence one base away is much more abundant. The rearrangement links TRBV6-1 to TRBJ1-1; no clear D. Trimming pared 5 bases from V and 5 bases from J, leaving 18 bases between. The CDR3 runs to 15 residues. From germline, CDR1 is MNHNS and CDR2 SASEGT. The CDR3 region has the DNA TGTGCCAGCAGTCCCCGACGGGAGGGTTTAACTGAAGCTTTCTTT. Translated: CASSPRREGLTEAFF.

This clonotype was counted once. The V call is TRBV4-3, the J call TRBJ1-3; perhaps TRBD1 as D (5 bases). Between the trimmed V and J ends, which lost 0 bases and 8 bases, there was a span of 17 bases. The CDR3 extends over 16 amino acids. Germline V gives CDR1 LGHNA, CDR2 YSLEER. CDR3 sequence (DNA): TGCGCCAGCAGCCAAGAGTGGGGGGTGGCTGAAGACACCATATATTTT. Encoded protein: CASSQEWGVAEDTIYF.

This clonotype has a count of ten or more. The rearrangement uses TRBV5-1 and TRBJ2-7; 11 bases fit TRBD1. CDR1 is SGHRS, CDR2 YFSETQ, per germline. The CDR3 is 15 residues long. V lost 0 bases, J lost 7 bases, and 6 bases stayed unmatched. CDR3 nucleotides: TGCGCCAGCAGCTTGGACGGACAGGGGGCTGGGGAGCAGTACTTC. It translates to CASSLDGQGAGEQYF.

Notes on this clonotype: Given a much more abundant clone one base away, this may be a read error. This sequence joins TRBV7-3 and TRBJ2-3; 9 bases fit TRBD1. CDR3 length equals 15 residues. Germline CDR1 reads SGHTA; CDR2 reads FQGTGA. CDR3 bases: TGTGCCAGCAGCCCCACTTCGGACAGGGGAGATACGAAGTATTTT. Translated, it gives CASSPTSDRGDTKYF.